This TCR beta chain was recorded in a study of cytomegalovirus exposure and HLA in healthy donors. Regarding the study as a whole: One variant, a missense change in DCLRE1C, was linked in a later analysis to TCR beta V- and J-gene trimming.

PCR primers comprised 60 Vbeta and 13 Jbeta primers. Sequenced by immunoSEQ multiplex PCR; TCRdb stores in-frame clones only, minus some. The sample yields 100,000 to 150,000 clones, more than 75% seen once. About this clone: The antigen remains undetermined.

The CDR3 is 14 amino acids. V lost 4 bases to trimming and J lost 4 bases; unmatched junction nucleotides: 5. Germline V lookup: CDR1 MDHEN, CDR2 SYDVKM. This TCR derives from a man aged 30 to 39 in good health and CMV-seropositive. The sequencing sample was made of PBMCs. The genes are TRBV28 and TRBJ1-1; 8 bases fit TRBD1. CDR3 DNA sequence: TGTGCCAGCAGTTCAGCCACAGGGGGCACTGAAGCTTTCTTT. It codes for CASSSATGGTEAFF.